This TCR beta chain was obtained from a study of T cells in Graves' hyperthyroidism and ophthalmopathy. Reasons for excluding patients were uncontrolled infection, other autoimmune disease, pregnancy or lactation. This clonotype was found once. Antigen: not known. Germline V CDR1 and CDR2: SQVTM, ANQGSEA. The CDR3 loop spans 13 amino acids. V shed 6 bases and J shed 2 bases, with 13 bases lying between them. What was amplified from RNA transcripts were TCR beta CDR3 regions. With the HTBI primer set, the TCR CDR3 went through a first round of RT-PCR. From the multiplex PCR reads, TCRdb called clonotypes with MiXCR, one entry per CDR3 protein. The data contain more than 500,000 distinct CDR3 sequences, about 46% of them singletons. Findings of the study overall: Separating ophthalmopathy from stable hyperthyroidism was achieved by a 13 V-J model. In the blood, most expanded thyroid clonotypes above 0.001 appeared as well. The model's output predicted ophthalmopathy at a median of 6.5 months prior to onset.

The V and J genes are TRBV29-1 and TRBJ1-1; no clear D gene. The TCR was taken from an adult woman with Graves' disease, either hyperthyroidism or ophthalmopathy (not recorded which). The sample consisted of peripheral blood or thyroid tissue (not recorded which). CDR3: CSVRSPSNTEAFF. The DNA for the CDR3 is TGCAGCGTACGTAGCCCGTCAAACACTGAAGCTTTCTTT.